This TCR beta chain originates from a study of vaccination and CD4 T cells after COVID-19. Study-level points and caveats: The cohort comprised relatively few convalescent patients, and no early post-infection timepoints were analyzed.

CDR3 length: 14 amino acids. Germline V lookup: CDR1 SGHTA, CDR2 FQGNSA. Trimming took 4 bases from V and 5 from J; bases not matched to a gene: 1. Time point defined: late sampling 161 to 241 days after vaccination in a few convalescent patients. Treatment of the sample: approximately nine-day PBMC culture with coronavirus spike peptide pools or control peptides (ViraFEST assay). Cultured CD4+ T cells had their DNA profiled by the Oncomine TCR Beta short-read assay. From the PCR reads, TCRdb called clonotypes with MiXCR, one entry per CDR3 protein. The sample consists of 20,000 to 25,000 distinct CDR3 sequences, around 30% of them appearing once. As concerns this clonotype: Its antigen is not known.

The specimen comprised CD4+ T cells from blood, cultured in vitro, sampled about 7 months after SARS-CoV-2 vaccination. The sequence came from a human donor who had recovered from COVID-19. This chain joins TRBV7-2 and TRBJ2-1, with TRBD2 matching 11 bases. CDR3 sequence (DNA): TGTGCCAGCAGCTCGGGACTAGCGGACAATGAGCAGTTCTTC. Translating gives CASSSGLADNEQFF.